Listed below are T cell receptor beta chains from one sample, sequenced in a study of Tregs in tolerant kidney transplant recipients. Data came from immunoSEQ multiplex PCR; TCRdb stores just in-frame clones and leaves some out. The repertoire includes about 240,000 clones, more than 65% of them detected once, and around 0.61% sits in the top ten. The sequenced sample consisted of CD4+ T cells from blood. Receptors originate from a human donor in good health. CDR3s include the opening cysteine and the closing phenylalanine or tryptophan. D genes are given only for firm matches. Rows give clone size only sometimes, using once, few, many, or a class for an expanded clone.

TRBV5-4	TRBJ2-7	.	.	CASSNRAGSSYEQYF	TGTGCCAGCAGCAACAGGGCAGGGAGCTCCTACGAGCAGTACTTC
TRBV10-1	TRBJ2-1	TRBD2	.	CASKPGLAGGSSYNEQFF	TGCGCCAGCAAACCGGGACTAGCGGGAGGAAGCTCCTACAATGAGCAGTTCTTC
TRBV6-6	TRBJ2-3	.	.	CASQKPADTQYF	TGTGCCAGCCAGAAGCCGGCAGATACGCAGTATTTT
TRBV7-2	TRBJ2-1	TRBD2	.	CASSSWTSGSSEQFF	TGTGCCAGCAGCTCCTGGACTAGCGGGAGTAGTGAGCAGTTCTTC
TRBV7-9	TRBJ1-2	.	.	CASSQEGVPGYTF	TGTGCCAGCAGCCAAGAAGGGGTGCCTGGCTACACCTTC
TRBV13	TRBJ2-7	.	once	CASSPDFGGGNEQYF	TGTGCCAGCAGCCCCGACTTCGGGGGCGGGAACGAGCAGTACTTC
TRBV5-8	TRBJ2-2	TRBD2	.	CASSSGTMVPIGELFF	TGTGCCAGCAGCTCCGGGACTATGGTTCCTATCGGGGAGCTGTTTTTT
TRBV7-8	TRBJ2-7	.	.	CASSLGVGTPSYEQYF	TGTGCCAGCAGCTTAGGGGTAGGAACCCCTTCCTACGAGCAGTACTTC
TRBV6-5	TRBJ1-2	.	.	CASRQGTANSYGYTF	TGTGCCAGCAGACAAGGGACGGCTAATAGCTATGGCTACACCTTC
TRBV5-1	TRBJ2-7	TRBD2	.	CASSFGLGLAYEQYF	TGCGCCAGCAGCTTTGGCCTAGGACTAGCCTACGAGCAGTACTTC
TRBV5-1	TRBJ2-7	.	once	CASSLFSETYEQYF	TGCGCCAGCAGCTTGTTTAGCGAAACCTACGAGCAGTACTTC
TRBV19	TRBJ2-3	.	.	CATVDSSRSDTQYF	TGTGCCACCGTAGACAGCTCCCGATCCGATACGCAGTATTTT
TRBV27	TRBJ2-3	.	few	CASKDVKDTQYF	TGTGCCAGCAAGGACGTAAAGGATACGCAGTATTTT
TRBV19	TRBJ1-4	.	.	CASSIRWNEKLFF	TGTGCCAGTAGTATAAGGTGGAATGAAAAACTGTTTTTT
TRBV2	TRBJ1-2	.	.	CASSIGQSNGYTF	TGTGCCAGCAGTATAGGACAGAGCAACGGCTACACCTTC
TRBV19	TRBJ2-7	TRBD2	.	CASSMSGTHTPYEQYF	TGTGCCAGTAGTATGAGCGGGACTCACACCCCCTACGAGCAGTACTTC
TRBV7-9	TRBJ2-2	TRBD1	.	CASAGTGGIPGELFF	TGTGCCAGCGCTGGGACAGGGGGAATCCCCGGGGAGCTGTTTTTT
TRBV10-1	TRBJ2-5	TRBD2	.	CASSEASGSLETQYF	TGCGCCAGCAGTGAAGCTAGCGGGAGCTTGGAGACCCAGTACTTC
TRBV6-6	TRBJ2-7	.	.	CAGAGHPGEQYF	TGTGCCGGGGCAGGACACCCTGGGGAGCAGTACTTC
TRBV27	TRBJ2-1	.	.	CASSRLQEYNEQFF	TGTGCCAGCAGTCGCTTACAGGAATACAATGAGCAGTTCTTC
TRBV11-2	TRBJ1-6	TRBD1	.	CASRDRGGSYNSPLHF	TGTGCCAGCAGGGACAGGGGAGGATCCTATAATTCACCCCTCCACTTT
TRBV10-1	TRBJ2-1	.	.	CASSEGGRAAVF	TGCGCCAGCAGTGAAGGGGGGAGGGCCGCGGTCTTC
TRBV7-9	TRBJ1-5	.	.	CASSFGSNQPQHF	TGTGCCAGCAGCTTTGGGTCTAATCAGCCCCAGCATTTT
TRBV10-3	TRBJ2-1	TRBD1	.	CAISESGTGADEQFF	TGTGCCATCAGTGAGTCTGGGACAGGGGCGGACGAGCAGTTCTTC
TRBV2	TRBJ1-1	.	few	CASTENTEAFF	TGTGCCAGCACGGAGAACACTGAAGCTTTCTTT
TRBV5-1	TRBJ2-3	.	.	CASSFTGLGADTQYF	TGCGCCAGCAGCTTTACAGGACTCGGCGCAGATACGCAGTATTTT
TRBV5-6	TRBJ2-7	.	.	CASSALVLTYEQYF	TGTGCCAGCAGCGCCTTGGTACTAACCTACGAGCAGTACTTC
TRBV9	TRBJ2-3	TRBD2	.	CASSVVAGGRSDTQYF	TGTGCCAGCAGCGTAGTAGCGGGGGGGCGATCAGATACGCAGTATTTT
TRBV21-1	TRBJ2-2	.	.	CASSRGQPTGELFF	TGTGCCAGCAGCAGGGGACAGCCCACCGGGGAGCTGTTTTTT
TRBV5-4	TRBJ2-1	.	.	CASSPSRGGEQFF	TGTGCCAGCAGCCCCTCAAGGGGGGGTGAGCAGTTCTTC
TRBV7-9	TRBJ1-2	.	.	CASSSSVAPYVSYTF	TGTGCCAGCAGCTCTTCAGTGGCCCCCTATGTAAGCTACACCTTC